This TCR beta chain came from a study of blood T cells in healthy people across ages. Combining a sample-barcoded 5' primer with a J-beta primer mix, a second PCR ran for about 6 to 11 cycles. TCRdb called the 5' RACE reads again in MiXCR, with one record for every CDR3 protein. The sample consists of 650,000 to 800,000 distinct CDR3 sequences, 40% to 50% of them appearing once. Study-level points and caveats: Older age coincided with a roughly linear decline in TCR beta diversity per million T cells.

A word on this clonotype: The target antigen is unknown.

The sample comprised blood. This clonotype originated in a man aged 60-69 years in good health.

The DNA for the CDR3 is TGCAGTGCTGAACAGTCAGTCGGTCAGCCCCAGCATTTT. Protein product: CSAEQSVGQPQHF. The chain uses TRBV20-1 and TRBJ1-5; D gene unclear. Trimming stripped 5 bases from V and 6 bases from J, with 14 bases between. CDR1 and CDR2 from the germline V gene are DFQATT and SNEGSKA (reference sequence). The CDR3 length is 13 residues.